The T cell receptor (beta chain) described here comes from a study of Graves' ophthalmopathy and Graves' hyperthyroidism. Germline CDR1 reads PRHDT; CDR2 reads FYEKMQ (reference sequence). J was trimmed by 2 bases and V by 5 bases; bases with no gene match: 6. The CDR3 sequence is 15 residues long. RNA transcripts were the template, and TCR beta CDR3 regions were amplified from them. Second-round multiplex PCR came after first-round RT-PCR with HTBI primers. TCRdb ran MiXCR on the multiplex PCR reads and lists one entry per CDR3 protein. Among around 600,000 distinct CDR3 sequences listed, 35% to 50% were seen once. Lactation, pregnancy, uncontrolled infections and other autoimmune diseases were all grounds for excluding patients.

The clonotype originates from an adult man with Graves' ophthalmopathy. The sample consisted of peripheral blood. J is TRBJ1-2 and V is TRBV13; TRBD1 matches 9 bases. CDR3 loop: CASSLRDRVNYGYTF. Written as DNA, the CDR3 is TGTGCCAGCAGCCTCCGGGACAGGGTAAACTATGGCTACACCTTC.